This is a list of T cell receptor beta chains from one sample in a study of T cell changes during pregnancy in multiple sclerosis. Here immunoSEQ multiplex PCR was the method, and the copy in TCRdb shows in-frame clones only, minus some. This table has tens of thousands of clones, 93% appearing once. The specimen was CD8+ T cells from peripheral blood mononuclear cells, collected after pregnancy. These receptors were taken from a female donor with multiple sclerosis, enrolled in a pregnancy study. CDR3s leave out the opening cysteine and the closing phenylalanine or tryptophan.

CDR3 protein | J gene | V gene
ASGGRQANTEAF | TRBJ1-1 | TRBV7-9
ASSTSTDTQY | TRBJ2-3 | TRBV2
ASSPGQDYYSNQPQH | TRBJ1-5 | TRBV27
AWSVPQGRRYNSPLH | TRBJ1-6 | TRBV30
ASSFRTSGSTDTQY | TRBJ2-3 | TRBV7-9
ASSSTPGLAGVEGQF | TRBJ2-1 | TRBV11-1
ASSLTAVPFIDTGELF | TRBJ2-2 | TRBV7-7
ASSSGLDEQY | TRBJ2-7 | TRBV5-4
ASSLGLAGSHEQF | TRBJ2-1 | TRBV5-1
ASKGSKNTEAF | TRBJ1-1 | TRBV6-5
ASSWGLAATYEQY | TRBJ2-7 | TRBV13
ASSLTSGSNEQF | TRBJ2-1 | TRBV5-1
ASSQVGTGNTEAF | TRBJ1-1 | TRBV4-2
ASSGGAGSGANSPLH | TRBJ1-6 | TRBV11-3
ASSQEWGGIAKNIQY | TRBJ2-4 | TRBV14
ASSQYPHGQGIGGYEQY | TRBJ2-7 | TRBV18
AISPGGRYGYT | TRBJ1-2 | TRBV10-3
ASSLQRGGTDTQY | TRBJ2-3 | TRBV27
ASSPSSLSISGANVLT | TRBJ2-6 | TRBV4-3
ASSHLLDRGSNGYT | TRBJ1-2 | TRBV14
ASSISGGNQETQY | TRBJ2-5 | TRBV7-7
ASSEHPPEAF | TRBJ1-1 | TRBV6-1
ASSLGQGRTEAF | TRBJ1-1 | TRBV5-1
ASSLEQGSDTQY | TRBJ2-3 | TRBV7-6
ASSPLDRPHTYEQY | TRBJ2-7 | TRBV18
AWSSGIGGNEQF | TRBJ2-1 | TRBV30
ASRGLADSYNEQF | TRBJ2-1 | TRBV2
ASEGRQGIF | TRBJ2-1 | TRBV2
ATSRSRGNNSPLH | TRBJ1-6 | TRBV15
ASGQGPYEQY | TRBJ2-7 | TRBV10-2
ASSQESSVYEQY | TRBJ2-7 | TRBV4-1
ASTPRGGTGELF | TRBJ2-2 | TRBV9
ASRRNSYNEQF | TRBJ2-1 | TRBV28
ASSPPPGTYNEQF | TRBJ2-1 | TRBV9
ASSPSPGLVYEQY | TRBJ2-7 | TRBV27
ASGFSSFGSNYGYT | TRBJ1-2 | TRBV12-5
ASSPESGNTIY | TRBJ1-3 | TRBV18
ASSLGREIYNEQF | TRBJ2-1 | TRBV18
ASSPRTYNEQF | TRBJ2-1 | TRBV4-3
ASSQVSSRNEQF | TRBJ2-1 | TRBV14
SVAGTGETEQY | TRBJ2-7 | TRBV29-1
ASSFTRVGYNSPLH | TRBJ1-6 | TRBV7-2
ASRMGGHYEQY | TRBJ2-7 | TRBV6-5
SVALGENYGYT | TRBJ1-2 | TRBV29-1
ASSQEPGQFYEQY | TRBJ2-7 | TRBV4-1
ASSLKLGVYSGANVLT | TRBJ2-6 | TRBV4-1
ASSSSGSDEQF | TRBJ2-1 | TRBV7-3
ASGRVDYNEQF | TRBJ2-1 | TRBV7-9
ASSSFSGLLGGDNEQF | TRBJ2-1 | TRBV7-3
ASSLGASYEQY | TRBJ2-7 | TRBV5-5
ASNPRGRTEAF | TRBJ1-1 | TRBV28
ASSPDQEELF | TRBJ2-2 | TRBV7-6
ASSPNLPWTGALGPNTGELF | TRBJ2-2 | TRBV4-2
ASTGFEGAVNPGNTIY | TRBJ1-3 | TRBV7-6
SVRGGKNYEQY | TRBJ2-7 | TRBV29-1
ASSLGQRRPQSVDQPQH | TRBJ1-5 | TRBV6-8
ASSSGTGTFQETQY | TRBJ2-5 | TRBV11-2